Each of the 19 T cell receptor beta chains below was sequenced from the same sample in a study of blood T cell repertoires in COVID-19. TCRdb's copy holds only in-frame clones and misses some; the assay was immunoSEQ multiplex PCR. The repertoire consists of roughly 320,000 clones, with just under 90% occurring once and the leading ten covering 1.5% to 2%. Sequenced input: peripheral blood. These receptors were taken from a woman under 40 with COVID-19, enrolled during active disease.

A few counts support this clone. The V call is TRBV7-9, the J call TRBJ2-1; 10 positions agree with TRBD2. Trimming took 0 bases from V and 2 from J; bases not matched to a gene: 1. The CDR3 loop spans 16 amino acids. Germline loops: CDR1 SEHNR, CDR2 FQNEAQ (reference sequence). The CDR3 DNA is TGTGCCAGCAGCTTAGCGCTAGCGGGGGCCTACAATGAGCAGTTCTTC. This encodes CASSLALAGAYNEQFF.

This rearrangement joins TRBV5-5 to TRBJ2-5; TRBD1 might be the D (5 bases). Germline CDR1 reads SGHKS; CDR2 reads YYEKEE (reference sequence). The CDR3 loop spans 16 amino acids. V was trimmed by 2 bases and J by 2 bases, leaving 16 bases between them. The CDR3 coding sequence is TGTGCCAGCAGCTTTTCCCCCAGACAGATTCAAGAGACCCAGTACTTC. Translated, it gives CASSFSPRQIQETQYF.

V gene TRBV25-1 combines with J gene TRBJ2-1, with D tentatively TRBD1 (6 bases). Trimming cost V 4 bases and J 0 bases, with 13 bases left between them. CDR1 MGHDK and CDR2 SYGVNS come from the germline V gene. The CDR3 spans 16 residues. DNA of the CDR3: TGTGCCAGCAGTGGTGGACAGCATAGCTCCTACAATGAGCAGTTCTTC. Its protein is CASSGGQHSSYNEQFF. The full variable domain, with the rest looked up from reference TRBV25-1 and TRBJ2-1, is EADIYQTPRYLVIGTGKKITLECSQTMGHDKMYWYQQDPGMELHLIHYSYGVNSTEKGDLSSESTVSRIRTEHFPLTLESARPSHTSQYLCASSGGQHSSYNEQFFGPGTRLTVL.

Points on this clone: At one end, the junction sequence differs from germline, possibly due to a read error. The chain has TRBV19 and TRBJ1-6; D is unresolved. Germline CDR1 is LNHDA and CDR2 is SQIVND (reference sequence). CDR3 size: 14 residues. CDR3 amino acids: CATSAVWRNSPLHF. The CDR3 coding sequence is TGTGCCACCTCGGCTGTCTGGAGAAATTCCCCCCTCCACTTT.

This clone was picked up a small number of times. The same CDR3 can be traced to other DNA sequences in this sample. The chain joins TRBV10-3 to TRBJ1-2; TRBD1 matches at 7 bases. CDR1 and CDR2 from the germline V gene are ENHRY and SYGVKD. J was trimmed by 8 bases and V by 3 bases; bases with no gene match: 3. This CDR3 is built from 12 residues. CDR3: CAISESGGGYTF. The CDR3 nucleotides read TGTGCCATCAGTGAATCAGGGGGAGGCTACACCTTC.

V and J are TRBV15 and TRBJ2-3; TRBD2 aligns across 7 bases. This CDR3 is built from 15 residues. V was pared by 6 bases and J by 0 bases, with 6 bases of the junction left unmatched. Germline V CDR1 and CDR2: LNHNV, YYDKDF (reference sequence). CDR3 nucleotide sequence: TGTGCCACCAGTAAAAGCGGGGTGAGCACAGATACGCAGTATTTT. Protein: CATSKSGVSTDTQYF. The variable domain in full, with the rest retrieved from reference TRBV15 and TRBJ2-3, is DAMVIQNPRYQVTQFGKPVTLSCSQTLNHNVMYWYQQKSSQAPKLLFHYYDKDFNNEADTPDNFQSRRPNTSFCFLDIRSPGLGDTAMYLCATSKSGVSTDTQYFGPGTRLTVL.

The chain carries TRBV5-6 and TRBJ1-2, with TRBD1 matching 11 bases. The germline V gene has CDR1 SGHDT and CDR2 YYEEEE. V shed 0 bases and J 8 bases; nucleotides not matched to a gene: 6. This CDR3 spans 15 amino acids. The CDR3 spells CASSLGTGGIYGYTF. The CDR3 bases are TGTGCCAGCAGCTTGGGGACAGGGGGCATCTACGGCTACACCTTC. Variable domain in full (rest from reference TRBV5-6 and TRBJ1-2): DAGVTQSPTHLIKTRGQQVTLRCSPKSGHDTVSWYQQALGQGPQFIFQYYEEEERQRGNFPDRFSGHQFPNYSSELNVNALLLGDSALYLCASSLGTGGIYGYTFGSGTRLTVV.

V and J are TRBV7-9 and TRBJ2-1; 12 bases align to TRBD2. CDR1 is SEHNR, CDR2 FQNEAQ, per germline (reference sequence). This CDR3 region has 16 residues. The V gene end was trimmed by 4 bases and the J gene end by 8 bases; junction bases not matched to a gene: 9. CDR3 sequence: CASSSLAGGLYDEQFF. The CDR3 DNA reads as TGTGCCAGCAGCTCACTAGCGGGGGGTCTGTATGATGAGCAGTTCTTC.

This sequence joins TRBV21-1 and TRBJ1-5; the table assigns TRBD1, which was not confirmed against the DNA. TRBV21-1 is noted as a pseudogene. This CDR3 spans 17 amino acids. The CDR3 is CASSIEVRGPSNQPQHF. The CDR3 DNA follows: TGTGCCAGCAGCATAGAGGTTAGGGGCCCTAGCAATCAGCCCCAGCATTTT.

The rearrangement links TRBV29-1 to TRBJ1-1; no definite D call. Germline CDR1 is SQVTM and CDR2 is ANQGSEA. V was clipped by 4 bases and J by 4 bases, with 7 bases between them. The CDR3 sequence is 11 residues long. This CDR3 reads CSVARSTEAFF. In nucleotides, the CDR3 is TGCAGCGTTGCCCGGAGCACTGAAGCTTTCTTT.

The rearrangement uses TRBV25-1 and TRBJ1-2, with TRBD1 as a possible D gene (6 bases). Germline loops: CDR1 MGHDK, CDR2 SYGVNS. The V and J ends lost 7 bases and 7 bases respectively, with 16 bases between them. The CDR3 contains 13 residues. CDR3 amino acids: CASNAQGASGYTF. The CDR3 nucleotides are TGTGCCAGCAACGCACAGGGCGCGAGTGGCTACACCTTC.

The chain uses TRBV9 and TRBJ2-5; 8 nucleotides align to TRBD2. Trimming removed 5 bases from V and 4 bases from J; junction bases left unmatched: 10. CDR1 is SGDLS, CDR2 YYNGEE, per germline. This CDR3 comprises 15 residues. CDR3 amino acids: CASSPAGTSIETQYF. The CDR3 region has the DNA TGTGCCAGCAGTCCCGCCGGGACTAGTATAGAGACCCAGTACTTC.

The chain employs TRBV6-6 and TRBJ2-3; D is undetermined. CDR1 is MNHNY, CDR2 SVGAGI, per germline (reference sequence). This CDR3 spans 16 amino acids. Trimming shortened V by 2 bases and J by 6 bases, and 18 bases separated the two germline ends. The CDR3 DNA is TGTGCCAGCAGTTACGAGGTCCGCGGATTTATTGATACGCAGTATTTT. As protein: CASSYEVRGFIDTQYF.

This chain links TRBV18 with TRBJ1-1; no definite D call. V lost 3 bases and J lost 4, with 15 bases in between. The CDR3 sequence is 15 residues long. The germline V gene encodes CDR1 KGHSH and CDR2 LQKENI. CDR3 sequence: CASSPRLGAGTEAFF. CDR3 in DNA: TGTGCCAGCTCACCGCGCCTTGGCGCAGGCACTGAAGCTTTCTTT.

V gene TRBV7-9 combines with J gene TRBJ1-2; TRBD1 might be the D (5 bases). The CDR3 runs to 14 residues. V dropped 7 bases and J dropped 4 bases, with 16 bases sitting between them. CDR1 and CDR2 from the germline V gene are SEHNR and FQNEAQ (reference sequence). For the CDR3, the DNA is TGTGCCAGCACCGATCAAGGGGTTGGCTATGGCTACACCTTC. Its protein product is CASTDQGVGYGYTF.

The chain uses TRBV7-2 and TRBJ2-7; TRBD1 might be the D (6 bases). Germline CDR1 SGHTA, CDR2 FQGNSA. CDR3 size: 14 residues. V dropped 2 bases and J dropped 6 bases, with 14 bases sitting between them. The CDR3 sequence: CASSLNRALGEQYF. The CDR3 DNA is TGTGCCAGCAGCTTAAACAGGGCATTGGGCGAGCAGTACTTC.

The V and J genes are TRBV28 and TRBJ1-1; perhaps TRBD1 as D (5 bases). Trimming took 2 bases from V and 1 from J, leaving 11 bases between them. CDR1 and CDR2 (germline): MDHEN, SYDVKM. The CDR3 has 15 residues. The CDR3 nucleotides are TGTGCCAGCAGTTTAGGTAGGAGGGGGAACACTGAAGCTTTCTTT. Amino acids: CASSLGRRGNTEAFF.

This chain uses TRBV6-5 with TRBJ1-1, with 9 bases matching TRBD1. With 7 bases clipped from V and 6 bases from J, the junction kept 12 bases outside the gene matches. This CDR3 has 15 amino acids. Germline V gene data show CDR1 as MNHEY and CDR2 as SVGAGI. For the CDR3, the DNA is TGTGCCAGCATATACGCTACAGGGGGCTATCCTGAAGCTTTCTTT. Translation: CASIYATGGYPEAFF.

The J gene is TRBJ2-1, the V gene TRBV24-1; 7 bases fit TRBD1. Germline trimming cut 3 bases from V and 5 bases from J; bases unmatched to any gene: 6. Germline loops: CDR1 KGHDR, CDR2 SFDVKD. CDR3 length equals 15 residues. The CDR3 nucleotides read TGTGCCACCAGTGATCCCGGGACAGCTCACAATGAGCAGTTCTTC. Protein sequence: CATSDPGTAHNEQFF.